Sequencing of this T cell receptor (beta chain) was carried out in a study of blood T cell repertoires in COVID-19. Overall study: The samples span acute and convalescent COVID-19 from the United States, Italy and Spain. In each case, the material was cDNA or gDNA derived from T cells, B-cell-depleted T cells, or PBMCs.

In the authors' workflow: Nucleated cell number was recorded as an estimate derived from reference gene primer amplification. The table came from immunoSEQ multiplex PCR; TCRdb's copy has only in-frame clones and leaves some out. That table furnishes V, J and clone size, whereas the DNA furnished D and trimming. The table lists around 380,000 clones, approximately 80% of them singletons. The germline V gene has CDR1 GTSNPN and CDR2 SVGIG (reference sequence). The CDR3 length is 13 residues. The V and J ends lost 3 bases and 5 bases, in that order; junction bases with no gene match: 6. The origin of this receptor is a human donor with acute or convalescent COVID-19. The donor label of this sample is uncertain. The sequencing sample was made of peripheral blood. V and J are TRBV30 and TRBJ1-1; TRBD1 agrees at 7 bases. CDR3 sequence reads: CAWRNRGGTEAFF. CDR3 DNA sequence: TGTGCCTGGAGGAACAGGGGTGGGACTGAAGCTTTCTTT.